This is a list of T cell receptor beta chains from one sample in a study of neurological immune-mediated disorders. TCRdb passed the 5' RACE reads through MiXCR, listing each CDR3 protein once. The sample lists roughly 90,000 distinct CDR3 sequences; around 3.5% were seen once. Sequencing used PBMCs. These receptor sequences come from a woman aged 50 to 60 with multiple sclerosis. Each CDR3 is given with its conserved first and last residue. A D gene is named only where the DNA matches it firmly. Clone sizes are given selectively: once, few, many, or a class where the clone is expanded.

D gene	V gene	J gene	clone size	CDR3 protein	CDR3 DNA
TRBD2	TRBV20-1	TRBJ2-5	many	CSARDRLAETQYF	TGCAGTGCTAGAGATAGACTAGCAGAGACCCAGTACTTC
NA	TRBV7-2	TRBJ1-6	many	CASSLAGRDSPLHF	TGTGCCAGCAGCTTAGCGGGAAGGGATTCACCCCTCCACTTT
TRBD1	TRBV27	TRBJ1-2	many	CASRGRGGYTF	TGTGCTTCCAGGGGGCGGGGGGGCTACACCTTC
TRBD2	TRBV11-2	TRBJ2-3	many	CAVGGAGGQTSTDTQYF	TGTGCAGTTGGAGGAGCGGGGGGGCAAACTAGCACAGATACGCAGTATTTT
NA	TRBV7-2	TRBJ2-5	many	CASSPSGPRREAQYF	TGTGCCAGCAGCCCCTCTGGCCCCCGGAGGGAGGCCCAGTACTTC
NA	TRBV3-1	TRBJ1-1	many	CASSQGGFNTEAFF	TGTGCCAGCAGCCAGGGGGGTTTCAACACTGAAGCTTTCTTT
NA	TRBV4-2	TRBJ1-1	many	CASSQGFGGRSEAFF	TGTGCCAGCAGCCAAGGGTTTGGGGGGAGGAGTGAAGCTTTCTTT
NA	TRBV6-5	TRBJ1-2	many	CASSYSADYGYTF	TGTGCCAGCAGTTACTCCGCAGACTATGGCTACACCTTC
NA	TRBV10-3	TRBJ1-5	many	CAISGGKSNQPQHF	TGTGCCATCAGTGGGGGGAAGAGCAATCAGCCCCAGCATTTT
NA	TRBV12-3/TRBV12-4	TRBJ2-7	many	CASSFRRVVTSTYEQYF	TGTGCCAGCAGTTTCCGCCGAGTGGTGACGTCCACCTACGAGCAGTACTTC
NA	TRBV6-6	TRBJ1-1	many	CASSYSPGLGTEAFF	TGTGCCAGCAGTTACTCGCCAGGGCTGGGAACTGAAGCTTTCTTT
TRBD2	TRBV7-2	TRBJ2-1	many	CASSRTSGGYSYNEQFF	TGTGCCAGCAGCAGGACTAGCGGGGGGTACTCCTACAATGAGCAGTTCTTC
NA	TRBV7-2	TRBJ2-7	many	CASSPYRLGYEQYF	TGTGCCAGCAGCCCCTACAGACTAGGGTACGAGCAGTACTTC
NA	TRBV6-2/TRBV6-3	TRBJ2-7	many	CASSQTITSFTGGQYF	TGTGCCAGCAGTCAAACCATCACTAGCTTTACCGGGGGGCAGTACTTC
TRBD1	TRBV11-2	TRBJ2-1	NA	CASSTTGFHYNEQFF	TGTGCCAGCAGCACGACAGGGTTCCACTACAATGAGCAGTTCTTC
NA	TRBV5-1	TRBJ1-2	many	CASSPGGMLYGYTF	TGCGCCAGCAGCCCTGGCGGAATGCTCTATGGCTACACCTTC
TRBD1	TRBV7-8	TRBJ1-3	many	CASSTTPSLWTGRNTIYF	TGTGCCAGCAGCACAACACCTTCTTTATGGACAGGGCGAAACACCATATATTTT
NA	TRBV6-6	TRBJ2-5	many	CASSYTPSRGQETQYF	TGTGCCAGCAGTTACACGCCGAGCAGGGGCCAAGAGACCCAGTACTTC
TRBD1	TRBV5-1	TRBJ1-2	many	CASSFGTGQVPNYGYTF	TGCGCCAGCAGCTTCGGGACAGGCCAGGTCCCTAACTATGGCTACACCTTC
NA	TRBV10-3	TRBJ2-1	many	CATTRGNEQFF	TGTGCCACGACCCGGGGCAATGAGCAGTTCTTC
NA	TRBV12-3/TRBV12-4	TRBJ1-6	many	CASSWGNNSPLHF	TGTGCCAGCAGTTGGGGAAATAATTCACCCCTCCACTTT
NA	TRBV25-1	TRBJ2-5	many	CASSPPDETQYF	TGTGCCAGCAGTCCCCCGGACGAGACCCAGTACTTC
TRBD1	TRBV7-8	TRBJ2-1	NA	CASSSGTGVEDWAGAYNEQFF	TGTGCCAGCAGCTCCGGGACAGGGGTAGAGGACTGGGCCGGGGCCTACAATGAGCAGTTCTTC
NA	TRBV29-1	TRBJ2-1	many	CSVEGRGADNEQFF	TGCAGCGTTGAAGGCCGGGGAGCCGACAATGAGCAGTTCTTC
NA	TRBV6-2/TRBV6-3	TRBJ2-7	many	CASISRDNYEQYF	TGTGCCAGCATTAGCCGGGACAACTACGAGCAGTACTTC
NA	TRBV7-8	TRBJ2-5	many	CASSLGPLETQYF	TGTGCCAGCAGCTTAGGACCCCTTGAGACCCAGTACTTC
NA	TRBV7-2	TRBJ1-1	many	CASSLALVKNTEAFF	TGTGCCAGCAGCTTAGCGCTAGTAAAGAACACTGAAGCTTTCTTT
TRBD1	TRBV5-1	TRBJ2-4	many	CASSYRGQNIQYF	TGCGCCAGCAGTTACAGGGGGCAAAACATTCAGTACTTC
NA	TRBV11-2	TRBJ2-7	many	CASSETVEQYF	TGTGCCAGCAGCGAGACAGTCGAGCAGTACTTC